This is a list of T cell receptor beta chains from one sample in a study of CD4+ T cells in melanoma. Profiled with immunoSEQ multiplex PCR; TCRdb holds only in-frame clones, not every one. Of some 20,000 clones listed, roughly 85% are singletons. Sequencing was carried out using cells from a culture (not recorded whether cultured in vitro). The receptors were sampled from a human donor with melanoma. CDR3s include the opening cysteine and the closing phenylalanine or tryptophan. Each record gives: V gene, D gene, J gene, clone size, CDR3 DNA, CDR3 protein. D genes are given only for firm matches. Only part of the rows carry a size: once, few, many, or a class if the clone is expanded.

V gene: TRBV9
D gene: -
J gene: TRBJ1-6
clone size: -
CDR3 DNA: TGTGCCAGCAGCGTAGGGGGGGATAATTCACCCCTCCACTTT
CDR3 protein: CASSVGGDNSPLHF

V gene: TRBV2
D gene: -
J gene: TRBJ1-2
clone size: -
CDR3 DNA: TGTGCCGCGAGAGGGGCCAAAAGCTATGGCTACACCTTC
CDR3 protein: CAARGAKSYGYTF

V gene: TRBV27
D gene: TRBD1
J gene: TRBJ1-1
clone size: few
CDR3 DNA: TGTGCCAGCAGTCCCAGGACAGGGCGGATCGCGAACACTGAAGCTTTCTTT
CDR3 protein: CASSPRTGRIANTEAFF

V gene: TRBV14
D gene: -
J gene: TRBJ2-1
clone size: -
CDR3 DNA: TGTGCCAGCAGCCCCCTCTGGAGTTGGCCTATCCAATCGTCCTACAATGAGCAGTTCTTC
CDR3 protein: CASSPLWSWPIQSSYNEQFF

V gene: TRBV30
D gene: -
J gene: TRBJ1-4
clone size: -
CDR3 DNA: TGTGCCTGGAGTAGGGGGGGCGCCGGTGAAAAACTGTTTTTT
CDR3 protein: CAWSRGGAGEKLFF

V gene: TRBV10-1
D gene: -
J gene: TRBJ1-5
clone size: -
CDR3 DNA: TGCGCCAGCATACCGGGGGGGGACCAGCCCCAGCATTTT
CDR3 protein: CASIPGGDQPQHF

V gene: TRBV6-1
D gene: -
J gene: TRBJ1-2
clone size: few
CDR3 DNA: TGTGCCAGCAGTGGAGTCGCGGGTCTCTATGGCTACACCTTC
CDR3 protein: CASSGVAGLYGYTF

V gene: TRBV19
D gene: -
J gene: TRBJ1-1
clone size: -
CDR3 DNA: TGTGCCAGTAGTCCCTCTGGGGGGCGGGGTGAAGCTTTCTTT
CDR3 protein: CASSPSGGRGEAFF

V gene: TRBV7-2
D gene: -
J gene: TRBJ2-7
clone size: -
CDR3 DNA: TGTGCCAGCAAATATACTGGGTACGAGCAGTACTTC
CDR3 protein: CASKYTGYEQYF

V gene: TRBV11-3
D gene: -
J gene: TRBJ2-5
clone size: once
CDR3 DNA: TGTGCCAGCAGCCCCAACCCTAGCTCGGCGACCCAGTACTTC
CDR3 protein: CASSPNPSSATQYF

V gene: TRBV7-8
D gene: -
J gene: TRBJ1-3
clone size: -
CDR3 DNA: TGTGCCAGCCGAGTCGCCTCTGGAAACACCATATATTTT
CDR3 protein: CASRVASGNTIYF

V gene: TRBV7-2
D gene: -
J gene: TRBJ2-3
clone size: -
CDR3 DNA: TGTGCCAGCAGCTTAATGCTTATGGGGGCGACAGATACGCAGTATTTT
CDR3 protein: CASSLMLMGATDTQYF

V gene: TRBV19
D gene: TRBD1
J gene: TRBJ1-2
clone size: -
CDR3 DNA: TGTGCCAGTAGTCCCCTCCGGGACAGGGGGCTCCCCTATGGCTACACCTTC
CDR3 protein: CASSPLRDRGLPYGYTF

V gene: TRBV6-1
D gene: -
J gene: TRBJ2-7
clone size: -
CDR3 DNA: TGTGCCAGCAGTGAAGGGACAGTCCCGGTCCCCTACGAGCAGTACTTC
CDR3 protein: CASSEGTVPVPYEQYF

V gene: TRBV4-2
D gene: -
J gene: TRBJ1-2
clone size: -
CDR3 DNA: TGTGCCAGCAGCCAAGCGGGAATTGGGCACTATGGCTACACCTTC
CDR3 protein: CASSQAGIGHYGYTF

V gene: TRBV5-1
D gene: -
J gene: TRBJ2-5
clone size: -
CDR3 DNA: TGCGCCAGCAGTCCGGGGGTGGGAGAGACCCAGTACTTC
CDR3 protein: CASSPGVGETQYF

V gene: TRBV5-1
D gene: TRBD1
J gene: TRBJ1-1
clone size: -
CDR3 DNA: TGCGCCAGCAGCATAGGACAGGTAACCATGAACACTGAAGCTTTCTTT
CDR3 protein: CASSIGQVTMNTEAFF

V gene: TRBV10-1
D gene: TRBD2
J gene: TRBJ2-3
clone size: -
CDR3 DNA: TGCGCCAGCAGCCGAGCCCCTAGCGGGGGGGCCTGGTTCACAGATACGCAGTATTTT
CDR3 protein: CASSRAPSGGAWFTDTQYF

V gene: TRBV19
D gene: -
J gene: TRBJ1-2
clone size: -
CDR3 DNA: TGTGCCAGTAGTACGCGACGACAGGTCGGCTATGGCTACACCTTC
CDR3 protein: CASSTRRQVGYGYTF

V gene: TRBV4-1
D gene: -
J gene: TRBJ2-4
clone size: -
CDR3 DNA: TGCGCCAGCAGCCACGTCCCGCGCTGGGCCGAAAACATTCAGTACTTC
CDR3 protein: CASSHVPRWAENIQYF